A selection of T cell receptor beta chains follows, all from one sample in a study of blood T cell repertoires in COVID-19. TCRdb's copy holds only in-frame clones and misses some; the assay was immunoSEQ multiplex PCR. The repertoire holds more than 300,000 clones, with about four fifths as singletons. Sequencing input: PBMCs or T cells enriched from blood (not recorded which). The receptors shown here come from a woman aged 45 to 65 who had recovered from COVID-19. The conserved cysteine and the conserved F or W are not part of the CDR3 here. Fields, in order: J gene, CDR3 length, clone size, V gene, CDR3 protein. Clone size is not always given. Where it is, it says once, few, many or a class for expanded clones.

TRBJ2-5 10 - TRBV30 AWNPGPETQY
TRBJ2-1 13 - TRBV11-2 ASSLDGLAGNEQF
TRBJ1-1 13 - TRBV5-1 ASSLGGGPSTEAF
TRBJ2-7 13 - TRBV27 ASSLLAGGITEQY
TRBJ1-1 15 - TRBV5-1 ASSLHNFAGLNTEAF
TRBJ2-3 12 - TRBV7-2 ASRLAGGTDTQY
TRBJ1-4 13 - TRBV19 ASTRLGTDPGRLF
TRBJ1-2 13 few TRBV28 ASTLRVSEFYGYT
TRBJ1-5 11 - TRBV18 ASSPNNPEPQH
TRBJ1-4 12 - TRBV5-4 ASSLGHANEKLF
TRBJ1-3 10 - TRBV6-5 ASSRSGNTIY
TRBJ2-1 16 once TRBV3-1/TRBV3-2 ASSLRSPSGGVYNEQF
TRBJ1-5 10 - TRBV7-8 ASSLFGQPQH
TRBJ1-1 10 - TRBV7-9 ASSTIRDRAF
TRBJ1-1 12 - TRBV29-1 SGQGYGLNTEAF
TRBJ1-5 13 - TRBV9 ASSVDGQGGQPQH
TRBJ2-5 13 - TRBV5-4 ASSPEGQAQETQY
TRBJ1-3 11 - TRBV6-5 ASAGASGNTIY
TRBJ1-6 12 - TRBV27 ASSFQGDYSPLH
TRBJ1-5 10 few TRBV12-3/TRBV12-4 ASSSGNQPQH